This T cell receptor beta chain was recovered during a study of blood T cell repertoires in COVID-19. Ages ranged from about 18 to 89 years, with residence in some 25 US areas. Repertoires were generated with immunoSEQ multiplex PCR, while TCRdb's copy carries only in-frame clones and drops some. The sample includes under 350,000 clones, about nine tenths of them seen just once. Germline V gene sequence: CDR1 KGHDR, CDR2 SFDVKD. The V end lost 3 bases, the J end lost 2 bases, and 17 bases lay between the germline ends. The CDR3 totals 17 residues. This rearrangement joins TRBV24-1 to TRBJ2-3; maybe TRBD2 (7 bases). The sequencing sample was made of PBMCs or T cells enriched from blood (not recorded which). The clonotype originates from a man between 25 and 39 years old who had recovered from COVID-19. The CDR3 region is CATSDPAGAQVTDTQYF. CDR3 nucleotides: TGTGCCACCAGTGATCCGGCGGGGGCTCAGGTCACAGATACGCAGTATTTT.